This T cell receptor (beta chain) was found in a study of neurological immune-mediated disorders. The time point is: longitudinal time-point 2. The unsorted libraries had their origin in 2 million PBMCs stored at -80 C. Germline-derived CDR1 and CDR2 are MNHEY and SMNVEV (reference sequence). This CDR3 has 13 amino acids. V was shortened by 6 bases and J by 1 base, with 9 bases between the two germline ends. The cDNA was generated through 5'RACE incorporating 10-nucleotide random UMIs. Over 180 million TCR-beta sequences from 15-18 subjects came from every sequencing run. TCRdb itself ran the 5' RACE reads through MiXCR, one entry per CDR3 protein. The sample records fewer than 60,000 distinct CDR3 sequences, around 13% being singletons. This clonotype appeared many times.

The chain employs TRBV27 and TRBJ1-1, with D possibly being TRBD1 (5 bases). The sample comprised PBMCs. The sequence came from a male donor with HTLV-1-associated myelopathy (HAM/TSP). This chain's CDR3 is CASRGRRNTEAFF. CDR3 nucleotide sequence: TGTGCCAGCAGGGGACGGAGGAACACTGAAGCTTTCTTT.